The next 21 T cell receptor beta chains were all read from a single sample in a study of Ad26.COV2.S vaccination and SARS-CoV-2 variants. Treatment: 15 to 20 received Ad26.COV2.S at low or high dose, single or two shots; about 5 received placebo; per-sample allocation not given. Specimen acquisition occurred on day 63 following the initial vaccine or placebo injection. Sequencing was performed with immunoSEQ multiplex PCR; in TCRdb, only in-frame clones are kept and a portion is missing. The sample has some 420,000 clones, roughly 90% seen once. The sequenced sample was peripheral blood, obtained in a trial of Ad26.COV2.S vaccine versus placebo. These TCRs come from a person aged 18-65 years who received the Ad26.COV2.S COVID-19 vaccine or a placebo.

The chain employs TRBV10-3 and TRBJ1-1, with 10 bases identical to TRBD1. The length of the CDR3 is 14 residues. Germline V gives CDR1 ENHRY, CDR2 SYGVKD. Germline trimming cut 6 bases from V and 5 bases from J; bases unmatched to any gene: 6. As DNA, the CDR3 is TGTGCCATCAGCGGGACAGGGGATAGAACTGAAGCTTTCTTT. Encoded protein: CAISGTGDRTEAFF.

The V and J genes are TRBV28 and TRBJ2-7; 9 nucleotides agree with TRBD1. V shed 0 bases, J shed 4 bases, and the junction held 7 bases outside the gene matches. The length of the CDR3 is 16 residues. CDR1 is MDHEN, CDR2 SYDVKM, per germline. CDR3 sequence reads: CASSLWSTGGSYEQYF. CDR3 sequence (DNA): TGTGCCAGCAGTTTATGGTCGACAGGGGGGTCTTACGAGCAGTACTTC. Full variable domain (outside the CDR3, taken from reference TRBV28 and TRBJ2-7): DVKVTQSSRYLVKRTGEKVFLECVQDMDHENMFWYRQDPGLGLRLIYFSYDVKMKEKGDIPEGYSVSREKKERFSLILESASTNQTSMYLCASSLWSTGGSYEQYFGPGTRLTVT.

The chain employs TRBV9 and TRBJ2-6; no firm D call. The length of the CDR3 is 14 residues. V was cut by 0 bases and J by 0 bases, with 1 base left in between. CDR1 and CDR2 from the germline V gene are SGDLS and YYNGEE. The CDR3 spells CASSVVSGANVLTF. CDR3 nucleotides: TGTGCCAGCAGCGTAGTCTCTGGGGCCAACGTCCTGACTTTC.

This clone was detected a few times. V is TRBV30 and J is TRBJ1-2, with D uncertain. The CDR3 has 14 residues. CDR1 and CDR2 from the germline V gene are GTSNPN and SVGIG (reference sequence). The germline V and J ends were trimmed by 2 bases and 5 bases, with 15 bases remaining between them. The DNA for the CDR3 is TGTGCCTGGAGTTTCCCCGGACTCCAGTATGGCTACACCTTC. This translates into CAWSFPGLQYGYTF.

This clone was found once. This chain uses TRBV7-9 with TRBJ1-2; 9 bases line up with TRBD1. The CDR3 sequence is 16 residues long. The germline V gene encodes CDR1 SEHNR and CDR2 FQNEAQ (reference sequence). Trimming cost V 1 base and J 8 bases; bases outside gene matches: 11. The CDR3 DNA sequence: TGTGCCAGCAGCTTAGAGTTGGGGACAGGGATTCGCGGCTACACCTTC. This codes for CASSLELGTGIRGYTF.

V gene TRBV28 combines with J gene TRBJ2-7; possible D gene TRBD2, 5 bases. Trimming took off 4 bases at V and 1 base at J, with 17 bases between the two ends. The germline CDR1 and CDR2 sequences are MDHEN and SYDVKM. The CDR3 runs to 16 residues. The CDR3 DNA reads as TGTGCCAGCAGTTCTCCTGATAGAGGGCCGTCCTACGAGCAGTACTTC. This sequence encodes CASSSPDRGPSYEQYF.

The chain combines TRBV5-1 with TRBJ1-4, with D possibly TRBD1 on 5 matching bases. The CDR3 totals 16 residues. V gave up 0 bases and J gave up 4 bases, with 13 bases separating them. The V gene's germline CDR1 is SGHRS and CDR2 YFSETQ. Here the CDR3 reads CASSLALRDGNEKLFF. The CDR3 bases are TGCGCCAGCAGCTTGGCCCTCCGGGACGGTAATGAAAAACTGTTTTTT.

The rearrangement joins TRBV3-1 (or the pseudogene TRBV3-2) to TRBJ2-1; TRBD2 matches at 11 bases. CDR3 length: 19 amino acids. V gave up 4 bases and J gave up 4 bases; unmatched junction bases: 15. The germline V gene encodes CDR1 LGHDT and CDR2 YNNKEL (reference sequence). This chain's CDR3 is CASSPRGGSGGAGYNEQFF. The CDR3 DNA reads TGTGCCAGCAGCCCGCGTGGTGGTAGCGGGGGGGCCGGATACAATGAGCAGTTCTTC.

The chain couples TRBV6-2 or TRBV6-3 to TRBJ2-4, with TRBD1 identical over 8 bases. Trimming cost V 4 bases and J 8 bases; bases outside gene matches: 7. The germline gives CDR1 MNHEY, CDR2 SVGEGT. The CDR3 has 14 amino acids. The CDR3 reads CASSSGQGWDIQYF. CDR3 DNA sequence: TGTGCCAGCAGTTCCGGACAGGGTTGGGACATTCAGTACTTC.

This clone was picked up one time. V and J are TRBV5-8 and TRBJ2-7; 7 bases align to TRBD1. From germline, CDR1 is SGHTS and CDR2 YDEGEE. The V and J ends lost 1 base and 1 base, in that order; junction bases with no gene match: 14. The CDR3 is 18 residues long. The CDR3 bases are TGTGCCAGCAGCTTGAATTTTGGTAGGACAGGCCGATCCTACGAGCAGTACTTC. It is translated as CASSLNFGRTGRSYEQYF.

The chain recombines TRBV19 with TRBJ2-3; D tentatively fits TRBD1 or TRBD2 (5 bases each). CDR1 and CDR2 from the germline V gene are LNHDA and SQIVND (reference sequence). This CDR3 contains 18 residues. Trimming took 4 bases from V and 5 from J, leaving 25 bases between them. The CDR3 nucleotides are TGTGCCAGTAGTACTAAAGAAAAGTACCGGGACGAGAGAGATACGCAGTATTTT. It specifies CASSTKEKYRDERDTQYF.

The rearrangement joins TRBV18 to TRBJ1-3; TRBD1 is a possible D gene (5 bases). Germline CDR1 is KGHSH and CDR2 is LQKENI. The CDR3 extends over 14 amino acids. The V and J ends lost 9 bases and 1 base respectively, with 13 bases between them. The CDR3 reads CASLPTGSGNTIYF. DNA for the CDR3: TGTGCCAGTCTCCCAACAGGATCTGGAAACACCATATATTTT.

This chain joins TRBV6-5 and TRBJ1-5; D may be TRBD1 (6 bases). The CDR3 extends over 16 amino acids. The V gene's germline CDR1 is MNHEY and CDR2 SVGAGI. Trimming shortened V by 1 base and J by 7 bases, and 17 bases separated the two germline ends. The CDR3 is CASSYLSHSGGQPQHF. CDR3 sequence (DNA): TGTGCCAGCAGTTACTTGTCTCATTCTGGGGGCCAGCCCCAGCATTTT.

The CDR3 DNA reads as TGTGCCAGCAGCCTCAGACTAGCGGGGGGCCTCTACAATGAGCAGTTCTTC. Residues: CASSLRLAGGLYNEQFF. The gene calls are TRBV7-2 and TRBJ2-1; TRBD2 matches at 13 bases. The CDR3 totals 17 residues. The V gene end was trimmed by 5 bases and the J gene end by 3 bases; junction bases not matched to a gene: 7. Per the germline V gene, CDR1 is SGHTA and CDR2 is FQGNSA.

This clone was counted between two and nine times. The CDR3 is CASSFPFPGELFF. The CDR3 DNA reads as TGTGCCAGCAGCTTCCCGTTTCCCGGGGAGCTGTTTTTT. The rearrangement uses TRBV5-4 and TRBJ2-2; D is unclear. This CDR3 is 13 amino acids long. V was clipped by 2 bases and J by 6 bases, with 8 bases between them. The V gene's germline CDR1 is SGHNT and CDR2 YYREEE (reference sequence).

The chain links TRBV28 to TRBJ1-3; possible D gene TRBD1, 5 bases. The CDR3 runs to 17 residues. Trimming shortened V by 3 bases and J by 0 bases, and 15 bases separated the two germline ends. Germline-derived CDR1 and CDR2 are MDHEN and SYDVKM. CDR3: CASSFFGTYSSGNTIYF. DNA for the CDR3: TGTGCCAGCAGTTTTTTTGGGACGTACTCCTCTGGAAACACCATATATTTT.

This clone was seen once. This CDR3 reads CASGGRVDEKLFF. CDR3 bases: TGTGCCAGCGGAGGGAGGGTGGATGAAAAACTGTTTTTT. This chain joins TRBV6-5 and TRBJ1-4; D uncertain. Germline CDR1 reads MNHEY; CDR2 reads SVGAGI. CDR3 length equals 13 residues. Trimming removed 8 bases from V and 6 bases from J, with 13 bases in between.

V usage is TRBV6-5 and J usage is TRBJ2-2, with 11 bases lining up with TRBD1. The ends lost 6 bases at V and 6 bases at J; junction bases unmatched: 3. Looked up from germline, CDR1 is MNHEY and CDR2 is SVGAGI. The CDR3 loop spans 14 amino acids. The CDR3 sequence: CASRGTGGSGELFF. Written as DNA, the CDR3 is TGTGCCAGCAGGGGGACAGGGGGGTCCGGGGAGCTGTTTTTT.

The J gene is TRBJ2-3, the V gene TRBV19; 10 positions match TRBD2. J gave up 0 bases and V 6 bases, and 3 bases lay outside the gene matches. This CDR3 is 15 amino acids long. CDR1 and CDR2 (germline): LNHDA, SQIVND (reference sequence). CDR3 residues: CASRNSGGSTDTQYF. CDR3 DNA: TGTGCCAGTAGAAATAGCGGGGGGAGCACAGATACGCAGTATTTT.

The V gene is TRBV2, the J gene TRBJ2-7; no definite D call. V gave up 7 bases and J gave up 2 bases, with 9 bases separating them. The CDR3 runs to 12 residues. Germline V gives CDR1 SNHLY, CDR2 FYNNEI. CDR3: CASKGLTYEQYF. The CDR3 DNA reads TGTGCCAGCAAGGGCCTAACCTACGAGCAGTACTTC.

V usage is TRBV5-4 and J usage is TRBJ1-4; D is unresolved. This CDR3 is built from 14 residues. The germline V and J ends were trimmed by 5 bases and 8 bases, with 16 bases remaining between them. The germline V gene has CDR1 SGHNT and CDR2 YYREEE (reference sequence). The CDR3 DNA follows: TGTGCCAGCAGTCGATGGATTTCGAGGGAAAAACTGTTTTTT. This sequence encodes CASSRWISREKLFF.